This TCR beta chain was identified during a study of CXCR3-negative and CXCR3-positive naive CD8 T cells. UMI-labeled 5' RACE TRB cDNA libraries were prepared from the cells. After re-calling the 5' RACE reads, TCRdb lists one entry per CDR3 protein, DNA absent. Here the sample table reports approximately 65,000 distinct CDR3 sequences. Comment on this clonotype: Its specificity is not known.

Study conclusions and caveats: Greater hydrophobicity was found in TRB CDR3s of CXCR3-positive naive cells than of CXCR3-negative naive cells. Comparison of naive subsets found surface CD5 to be comparable, and TCR strength was inferred on the basis of TRB CDR3 properties.

There are 12 residues in the CDR3. CDR1 and CDR2 from the germline V gene are LGHNA and YSLEER. This sequence originates from a human donor in good health. Some clones in this sample may be carry-over from other donors' samples. The sequenced sample consisted of naive CXCR3+ CD8+ T cells from blood. As to subset: CD45RO-CCR7+CD27+CD95- naive CD8+ T cells expressing CXCR3 (TNR3+). The chain employs TRBV4-3 and TRBJ2-3. CDR3 loop: CASSPTGVTQYF.